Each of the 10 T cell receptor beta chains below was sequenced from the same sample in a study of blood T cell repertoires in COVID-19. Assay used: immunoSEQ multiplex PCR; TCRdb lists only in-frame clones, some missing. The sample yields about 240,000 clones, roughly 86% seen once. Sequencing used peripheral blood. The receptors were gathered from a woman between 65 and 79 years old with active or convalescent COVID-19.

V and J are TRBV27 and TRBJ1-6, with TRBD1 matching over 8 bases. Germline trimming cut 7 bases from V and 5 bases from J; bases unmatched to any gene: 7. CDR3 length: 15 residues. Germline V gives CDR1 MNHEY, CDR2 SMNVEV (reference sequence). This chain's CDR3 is CASKMDRAHNSPLHF. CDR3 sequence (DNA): TGTGCCAGCAAAATGGACAGGGCCCATAATTCACCCCTCCACTTT.

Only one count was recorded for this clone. The chain's CDR3 is CASSLPQAHGGRSYEQYF. DNA for the CDR3: TGTGCCAGCAGCTTGCCGCAGGCCCACGGGGGAAGATCCTACGAGCAGTACTTC. The chain employs TRBV7-9 and TRBJ2-7; possible D gene TRBD2, 6 bases. CDR1 is SEHNR and CDR2 is FQNEAQ in the germline V gene (reference sequence). This CDR3 contains 18 residues. Between the trimmed V and J ends, which lost 3 bases and 1 base, there was a span of 22 bases.

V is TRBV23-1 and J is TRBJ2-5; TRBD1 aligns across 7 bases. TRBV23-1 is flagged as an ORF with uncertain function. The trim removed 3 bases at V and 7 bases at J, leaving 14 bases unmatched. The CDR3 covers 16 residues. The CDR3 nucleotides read TGCGCCAGCAGTCATAGAATAGGGGGCCTGGGGAGGACCCAGTACTTC. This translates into CASSHRIGGLGRTQYF.

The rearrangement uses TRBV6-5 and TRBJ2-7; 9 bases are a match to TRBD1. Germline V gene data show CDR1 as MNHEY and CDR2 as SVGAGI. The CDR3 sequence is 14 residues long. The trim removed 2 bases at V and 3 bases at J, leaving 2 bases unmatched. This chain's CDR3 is CASSYHRGHYEQYF. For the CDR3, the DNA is TGTGCCAGCAGTTACCACAGGGGGCACTACGAGCAGTACTTC.

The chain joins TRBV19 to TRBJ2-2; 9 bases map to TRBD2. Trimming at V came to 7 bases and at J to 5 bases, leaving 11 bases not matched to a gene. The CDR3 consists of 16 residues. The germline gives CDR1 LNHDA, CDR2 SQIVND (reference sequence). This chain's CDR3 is CASKPLTSGLTGELFF. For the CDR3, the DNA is TGTGCCAGTAAACCCCTTACTAGCGGGCTGACCGGGGAGCTGTTTTTT.

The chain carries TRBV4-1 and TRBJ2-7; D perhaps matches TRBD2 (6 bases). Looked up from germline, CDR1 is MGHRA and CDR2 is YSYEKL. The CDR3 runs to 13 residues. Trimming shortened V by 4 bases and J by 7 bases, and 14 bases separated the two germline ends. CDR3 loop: CASSPGVEWEQYF. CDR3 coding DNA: TGCGCCAGCAGCCCGGGGGTAGAGTGGGAGCAGTACTTC.

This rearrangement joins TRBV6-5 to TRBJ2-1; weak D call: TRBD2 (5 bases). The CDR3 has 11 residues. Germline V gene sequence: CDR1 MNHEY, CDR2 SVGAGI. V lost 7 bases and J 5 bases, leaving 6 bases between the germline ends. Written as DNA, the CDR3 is TGTGCCAGCAAGAGGGACAATGAGCAGTTCTTC. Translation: CASKRDNEQFF.

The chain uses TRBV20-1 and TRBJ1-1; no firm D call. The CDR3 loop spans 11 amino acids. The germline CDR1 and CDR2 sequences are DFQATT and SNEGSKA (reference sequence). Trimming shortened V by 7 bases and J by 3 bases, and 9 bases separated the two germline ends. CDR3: CSGTVDTEAFF. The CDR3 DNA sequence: TGCAGTGGCACGGTGGACACTGAAGCTTTCTTT.

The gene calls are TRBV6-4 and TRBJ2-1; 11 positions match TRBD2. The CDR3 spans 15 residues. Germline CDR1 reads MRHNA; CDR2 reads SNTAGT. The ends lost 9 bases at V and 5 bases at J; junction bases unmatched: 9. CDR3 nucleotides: TGTGCCAGGCAGTTTAGCGGGGGGGCAGACAATGAGCAGTTCTTC. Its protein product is CARQFSGGADNEQFF.

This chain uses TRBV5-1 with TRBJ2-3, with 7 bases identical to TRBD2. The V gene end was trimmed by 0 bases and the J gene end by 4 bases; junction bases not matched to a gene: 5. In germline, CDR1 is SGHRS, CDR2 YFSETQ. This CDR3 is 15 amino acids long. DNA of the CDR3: TGCGCCAGCAGCTTGGGACGGGGGGTATCAGATACGCAGTATTTT. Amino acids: CASSLGRGVSDTQYF. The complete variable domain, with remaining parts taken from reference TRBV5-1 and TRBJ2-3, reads KAGVTQTPRYLIKTRGQQVTLSCSPISGHRSVSWYQQTPGQGLQFLFEYFSETQRNKGNFPGRFSGRQFSNSRSEMNVSTLELGDSALYLCASSLGRGVSDTQYFGPGTRLTVL.